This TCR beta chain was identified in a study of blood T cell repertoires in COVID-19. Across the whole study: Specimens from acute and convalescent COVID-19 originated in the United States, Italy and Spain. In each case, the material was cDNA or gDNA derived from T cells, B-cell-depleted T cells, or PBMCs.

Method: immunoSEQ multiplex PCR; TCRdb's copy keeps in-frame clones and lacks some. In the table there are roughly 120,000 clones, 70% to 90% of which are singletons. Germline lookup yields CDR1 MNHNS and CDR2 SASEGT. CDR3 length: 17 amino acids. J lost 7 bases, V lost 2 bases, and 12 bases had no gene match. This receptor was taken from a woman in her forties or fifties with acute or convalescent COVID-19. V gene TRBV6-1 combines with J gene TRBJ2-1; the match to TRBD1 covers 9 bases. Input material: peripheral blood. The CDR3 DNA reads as TGTGCCAGCAGTGAATTCATTAGTGGGACAGGGAGGAATGAGCAGTTCTTC. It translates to CASSEFISGTGRNEQFF.